The 29 T cell receptor beta chains below come from one sample, sequenced in a study of CD8+CD57+ T cells in acquired aplastic anemia. The use of genomic DNA as template underpinned the TCR beta VDJ and CDR3 profiling. Using its own MiXCR run on the reads, TCRdb lists one record per CDR3 protein. The sample consists of about 200,000 distinct CDR3 sequences, less than 60% of them appearing once. Patients picked for sequencing had shown CD8+CD57+ cell expansion detected by flow cytometry. The sample consisted of sorted CD4+, CD8+, or CD8+CD57+ T cells (not recorded which) from PBMCs. These receptors were taken from a human donor with aplastic anemia.

Many counts were recorded for this clonotype. V gene TRBV4-1 combines with J gene TRBJ1-1; no clear D. The V gene's germline CDR1 is MGHRA and CDR2 YSYEKL. The CDR3 contains 14 residues. V was clipped by 1 base and J by 4 bases, with 10 bases between them. The CDR3 sequence: CASSQGPEITEAFF. CDR3 bases: TGCGCCAGCAGCCAAGGACCGGAAATCACTGAAGCTTTCTTT.

There are many counts of this clonotype. The chain carries TRBV5-1 and TRBJ1-1, with a weak D call TRBD1 (6 bases). Germline assignment: CDR1 SGHRS and CDR2 YFSETQ. V gave up 5 bases and J gave up 6 bases, with 14 bases separating them. The CDR3 is 13 residues long. The CDR3 bases are TGCGCCAGCAGTGAGGGGGGAGAGGCTGAAGCTTTCTTT. Its translation: CASSEGGEAEAFF. Together with reference TRBV5-1 and TRBJ1-1, the CDR3 gives the full variable domain: KAGVTQTPRYLIKTRGQQVTLSCSPISGHRSVSWYQQTPGQGLQFLFEYFSETQRNKGNFPGRFSGRQFSNSRSEMNVSTLELGDSALYLCASSEGGEAEAFFGQGTRLTVV.

Of note for this clonotype: The CDR3 carries no conserved terminal phenylalanine or tryptophan, so it likely arises from a read error. No DNA is shown, since the ends of the CDR3 on it are uncertain; the CDR3 is the one TCRdb lists. The J gene is TRBJ2-6, the V gene TRBV24-1. A total of 8 residues make up the CDR3, ends included. The V gene's germline CDR1 is KGHDR and CDR2 SFDVKD. The CDR3 sequence: CATSGGTS.

This clonotype was found once. With a much larger clone just one base away, this may be a read error. The genes are TRBV3-1 and TRBJ2-3; D is undetermined. The DNA end is a closer match to TRBJ1-5, so the J assignment may be wrong. Germline CDR1 is LGHDT and CDR2 is YNNKEL (reference sequence). The CDR3 spans 12 residues. The CDR3 region is CASSPDTDTQHF. CDR3 sequence (DNA): TGTGCCAGCAGCCCAGACACAGATACGCAGCATTTT.

This clonotype was found once. Germline and junction disagree at one end, which may indicate a read error. The rearrangement links TRBV5-1 to TRBJ1-1; D possibly corresponds to TRBD1 (6 bases). Germline V CDR1 and CDR2: SGHRS, YFSETQ. The CDR3 has 14 amino acids. Here the CDR3 reads CASSLVTGYTEVFF. CDR3 DNA sequence: TGCGCCAGCAGCTTGGTTACAGGGTACACTGAAGTTTTCTTT. The variable domain in full, with the rest retrieved from reference TRBV5-1 and TRBJ1-1, is KAGVTQTPRYLIKTRGQQVTLSCSPISGHRSVSWYQQTPGQGLQFLFEYFSETQRNKGNFPGRFSGRQFSNSRSEMNVSTLELGDSALYLCASSLVTGYTEVFFGQGTRLTVV.

This chain connects TRBV10-3 to TRBJ2-7; TRBD1 matches at 10 bases. The trim removed 4 bases at V and 5 bases at J, leaving 5 bases unmatched. The CDR3 has 14 amino acids. Germline V lookup: CDR1 ENHRY, CDR2 SYGVKD. CDR3 DNA: TGTGCCATCAGTGGGCGGGACAGGGGCCACGAGCAGTACTTC. This gives the protein CAISGRDRGHEQYF.

A remark on this clonotype: A read error is possible here, since a much larger clone lies one base away. The chain has TRBV7-8 and TRBJ1-3; D is unresolved. Germline CDR1 and CDR2: SGHVS and FQNEAQ. The CDR3 spans 18 residues. The CDR3 DNA reads as TGTGCCAGCAGCTCCCCTTTGTGGGGTGAGTTGTCTGGAAACACCATACATTTT. Translation: CASSSPLWGELSGNTIHF.

This clonotype was seen ten or more times. The chain has TRBV19 and TRBJ2-3; TRBD1 aligns across 8 bases. Trimming took 5 bases from V and 1 from J; bases not matched to a gene: 5. This CDR3 is built from 15 residues. Per germline, CDR1 LNHDA and CDR2 SQIVND (reference sequence). CDR3 protein: CASSPWGQGTDTQYF. The CDR3, as DNA: TGTGCCAGTAGTCCCTGGGGACAGGGCACAGATACGCAGTATTTT.

As for this clonotype: With a much larger clone just one base away, this may be a read error. The chain is built from TRBV7-8 and TRBJ1-5; D remains ambiguous. This CDR3 is 13 amino acids long. Trimming removed 5 bases from V and 5 bases from J, with 10 bases in between. Germline V CDR1 and CDR2: SGHVS, FQNEAQ. The CDR3 here is CASSLLPDQPQHF. For the CDR3, the DNA is TGTGCCAGCAGCCTGCTGCCGGATCAGCCCCAGCATTTT.

The chain carries TRBV10-2 and TRBJ2-2; 7 nucleotides match TRBD1. The CDR3 is 15 amino acids. Germline V gives CDR1 WSHSY, CDR2 SAAADI. The trim removed 6 bases at V and 3 bases at J, leaving 7 bases unmatched. The CDR3 DNA follows: TGCGCCAGCAGAGACAGGGACCTCGACACCGGGGAGCTGTTTTTT. Translating it yields CASRDRDLDTGELFF.

This clonotype was recorded at least ten times. V is TRBV29-1 and J is TRBJ1-5; 10 bases match TRBD1. CDR3 length: 14 residues. CDR1 and CDR2 from the germline V gene are SQVTM and ANQGSEA. V lost 4 bases and J lost 3; bases outside the gene matches: 3. The CDR3 sequence: CSVGDRGYNQPQHF. CDR3 nucleotides: TGCAGCGTTGGGGACAGGGGCTACAATCAGCCCCAGCATTTT.

At least ten counts were recorded for this clonotype. The chain couples TRBV5-5 to TRBJ1-5; D is uncertain. This CDR3 spans 13 amino acids. Germline V gives CDR1 SGHKS, CDR2 YYEKEE (reference sequence). V was trimmed by 0 bases and J by 1 base, leaving 2 bases between them. CDR3 DNA sequence: TGTGCCAGCAGCTTGGAAAGCAATCAGCCCCAGCATTTT. Protein sequence: CASSLESNQPQHF.

The rearrangement uses TRBV20-1 and TRBJ2-7, with 7 nucleotides matching TRBD1. V was clipped by 3 bases and J by 1 base; unmatched bases: 9. The CDR3 runs to 15 residues. The germline gives CDR1 DFQATT, CDR2 SNEGSKA (reference sequence). The DNA of the CDR3 is TGCAGTGCTAGGGGAACAGGGGTCGGATCCTACGAGCAGTACTTC. Protein: CSARGTGVGSYEQYF.

V is TRBV5-1 and J is TRBJ2-4, with 10 bases identical to TRBD2. The CDR3 loop spans 18 amino acids. Germline V gene data show CDR1 as SGHRS and CDR2 as YFSETQ. The trim removed 6 bases at V and 0 bases at J, leaving 12 bases unmatched. CDR3: CASNIQGLAGVAKNIQYF. The CDR3 DNA reads as TGCGCCAGCAACATACAGGGCCTAGCGGGGGTAGCCAAAAACATTCAGTACTTC. The full variable domain, in which reference TRBV5-1 and TRBJ2-4 provide the parts outside the CDR3, is KAGVTQTPRYLIKTRGQQVTLSCSPISGHRSVSWYQQTPGQGLQFLFEYFSETQRNKGNFPGRFSGRQFSNSRSEMNVSTLELGDSALYLCASNIQGLAGVAKNIQYFGAGTRLSVL.

This clonotype came up many times. This chain joins TRBV7-9 and TRBJ1-6; 8 bases fit TRBD1. The V gene end was trimmed by 5 bases and the J gene end by 10 bases; junction bases not matched to a gene: 7. Looked up from germline, CDR1 is SEHNR and CDR2 is FQNEAQ (reference sequence). The CDR3 spans 14 residues. The CDR3 DNA sequence: TGTGCCAGCAGCCCCGGACAGGGCGGCTCACCCCTCCACTTT. Encoded protein: CASSPGQGGSPLHF.

At least ten counts were recorded for this clonotype. The rearrangement joins TRBV20-1 to TRBJ2-1; 16 nucleotides align to TRBD2. The J segment lost 2 bases and the V segment lost 5 bases, leaving 6 bases of the junction unmatched. CDR1 DFQATT and CDR2 SNEGSKA come from the germline V gene (reference sequence). This CDR3 is built from 17 residues. Here the CDR3 DNA reads TGCAGTGCTGCCGGGACTAGCGGGGGGGCCGCCTACAATGAGCAGTTCTTC. Translating gives CSAAGTSGGAAYNEQFF.

This clonotype came up many times. In DNA, the CDR3 is TGTGCCAGCAGTGAAGCGCCGGGACATACTGAGCAGTACTTC. Protein product: CASSEAPGHTEQYF. The V call is TRBV6-1, the J call TRBJ2-7, with a possible D match to TRBD1 (6 bases). Germline V gene sequence: CDR1 MNHNS, CDR2 SASEGT. Trimming removed 0 bases from V and 7 bases from J, with 13 bases in between. The CDR3 extends over 14 amino acids.

In the case of this clonotype: This may be a read error: a much more frequent sequence differs by one nucleotide. This rearrangement joins TRBV10-3 to TRBJ1-1; no definite D call. The germline CDR1 and CDR2 sequences are ENHRY and SYGVKD. The CDR3 runs to 14 residues. The CDR3 bases are TGTCCCAGCACTCAAGGGAACTTGAACACTGAAGCTTTCTTT. Amino acids: CPSTQGNLNTEAFF.

The chain joins TRBV7-9 to TRBJ2-6; 12 bases map to TRBD1. The CDR3 spans 20 residues. With V trimmed by 5 bases and J by 0 bases, 11 bases remained unmatched. The germline V gene encodes CDR1 SEHNR and CDR2 FQNEAQ (reference sequence). The CDR3 loop reads CASSQGQGAIVDSGANVLTF. The CDR3 DNA reads TGTGCCAGCAGCCAGGGACAGGGGGCGATTGTGGACTCTGGGGCCAACGTCCTGACTTTC. Supplemented by reference TRBV7-9 and TRBJ2-6, the full variable domain reads DTGVSQNPRHKITKRGQNVTFRCDPISEHNRLYWYRQTLGQGPEFLTYFQNEAQLEKSRLLSDRFSAERPKGSFSTLEIQRTEQGDSAMYLCASSQGQGAIVDSGANVLTFGAGSRLTVL.

This clonotype has at least ten counts. The chain joins TRBV14 to TRBJ2-1; no clear D gene. The CDR3 contains 14 residues. V was clipped by 4 bases and J by 7 bases, with 14 bases between them. Germline V gene sequence: CDR1 SGHDN, CDR2 FVKESK. In DNA form, the CDR3 reads TGTGCCAGCAGCCCCAGTCTCCTAAGGAATGAGCAGTTCTTC. Protein product: CASSPSLLRNEQFF.

A few counts support this clonotype. V usage is TRBV20-1 and J usage is TRBJ1-2; D is ambiguous. The CDR3 has 12 amino acids. Between the trimmed V and J ends, which lost 3 bases and 4 bases, there was a span of 9 bases. CDR1 and CDR2 from the germline V gene are DFQATT and SNEGSKA (reference sequence). The CDR3 bases are TGCAGTGCTAGGACGGGTCTCTATGGCTACACCTTC. Translating gives CSARTGLYGYTF.

J is TRBJ2-3 and V is TRBV19, with D unresolved. Germline V gives CDR1 LNHDA, CDR2 SQIVND (reference sequence). V lost 6 bases and J lost 1, with 8 bases in between. This CDR3 has 13 residues. CDR3 amino acids: CASSQDRTDTQYF. In nucleotides, the CDR3 is TGTGCCAGTAGCCAGGACCGCACAGATACGCAGTATTTT.

This clonotype showed up just a few times. The V call is TRBV3-1, the J call TRBJ1-2; D may be TRBD1 (6 bases). The V end was cut by 2 bases, the J end by 4 bases, with 14 bases between. CDR1 LGHDT and CDR2 YNNKEL come from the germline V gene (reference sequence). The CDR3 length is 15 residues. CDR3 bases: TGTGCCAGCAGCCAACTTTCAAGGGGGGGCTATGGCTACACCTTC. This encodes CASSQLSRGGYGYTF.

As regards this clonotype: The junction differs from germline at one of its ends, possibly a read error. This rearrangement joins TRBV2 to TRBJ1-1; D is uncertain. CDR1 is SNHLY and CDR2 is FYNNEI in the germline V gene. This CDR3 has 11 amino acids. The CDR3 coding sequence is TGTGCCAGCAGAATTCACACAGAAGCCTTCTTT. Translation gives CASRIHTEAFF.

In the case of this clonotype: One end of the junction is discordant with germline, which a read error may explain. This rearrangement joins TRBV7-8 to TRBJ2-7; a weak D match, TRBD2 (5 bases). CDR3 length: 15 residues. Germline CDR1 and CDR2: SGHVS and FQNEAQ. The CDR3 protein is CAGSSPRESQIRQYF. DNA of the CDR3: TGTGCCGGCAGCTCCCCTCGGGAAAGTCAAATACGGCAGTACTTC.

Ten or more counts support this clonotype. The chain combines TRBV14 with TRBJ2-1, with no clear D. There are 16 residues in the CDR3. Germline V gene sequence: CDR1 SGHDN, CDR2 FVKESK. Between the trimmed V and J ends, which lost 3 bases and 9 bases, there was a span of 21 bases. CDR3 residues: CASSQSPAASASEQFF. The CDR3 DNA is TGTGCCAGCAGCCAGTCCCCGGCCGCCTCAGCATCTGAGCAGTTCTTC.

This clonotype was seen ten or more times. This rearrangement joins TRBV2 to TRBJ2-2; tentative D call: TRBD1 (6 bases). The V gene's germline CDR1 is SNHLY and CDR2 FYNNEI. This CDR3 is built from 15 residues. V was trimmed by 7 bases and J by 1 base, leaving 13 bases between them. CDR3 nucleotides: TGTGCCAGCAAAGGTGGCAGGGGGAACACCGGGGAGCTGTTTTTT. Amino acid sequence: CASKGGRGNTGELFF.

Ten or more counts support this clonotype. V usage is TRBV3-1 and J usage is TRBJ2-1; TRBD1 aligns across 7 bases. The trim removed 2 bases at V and 6 bases at J, leaving 4 bases unmatched. The CDR3 consists of 14 residues. Germline V CDR1 and CDR2: LGHDT, YNNKEL (reference sequence). The CDR3 nucleotides are TGTGCCAGCAGCCAACGACAGGGATTCAATGAGCAGTTCTTC. Translation gives CASSQRQGFNEQFF.

To note about this clonotype: Sequence at one end of the junction differs from germline and may be a read error. The chain is built from TRBV15 and TRBJ1-2; no reliable D call. The germline CDR1 and CDR2 sequences are LNHNV and YYDKDF (reference sequence). This CDR3 is 12 amino acids long. The CDR3 reads CATSREPGSYAF. In DNA form, the CDR3 reads TGTGCCACCAGCAGAGAGCCGGGGAGCTACGCCTTC.